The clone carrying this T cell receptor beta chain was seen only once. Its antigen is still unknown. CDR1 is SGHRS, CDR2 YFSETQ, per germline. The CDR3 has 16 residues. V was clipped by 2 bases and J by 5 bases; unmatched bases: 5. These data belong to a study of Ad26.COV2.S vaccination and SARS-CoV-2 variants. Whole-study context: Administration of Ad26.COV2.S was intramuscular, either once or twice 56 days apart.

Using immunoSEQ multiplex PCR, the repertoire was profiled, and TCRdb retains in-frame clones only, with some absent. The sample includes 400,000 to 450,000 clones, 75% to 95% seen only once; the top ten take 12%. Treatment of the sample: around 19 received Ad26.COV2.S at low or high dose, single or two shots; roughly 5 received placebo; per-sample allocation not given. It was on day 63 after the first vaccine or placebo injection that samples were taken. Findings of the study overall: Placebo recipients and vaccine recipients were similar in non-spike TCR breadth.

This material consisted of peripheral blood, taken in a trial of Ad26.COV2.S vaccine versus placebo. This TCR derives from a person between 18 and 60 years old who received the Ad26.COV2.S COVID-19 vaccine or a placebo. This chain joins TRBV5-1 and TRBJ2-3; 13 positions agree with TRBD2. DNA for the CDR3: TGCGCCAGCAGCTTAAGGACTAGCGGGAGTGTAGATACGCAGTATTTT. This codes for CASSLRTSGSVDTQYF.